One sample yielded the 22 T cell receptor beta chains listed below, sequenced in a study of shared clonotypes between healthy human individuals. Libraries were prepared by immunoSEQ multiplex PCR; TCRdb keeps only in-frame clonotypes and omits some of them. The sample includes more than 2 million clones, 80% to 95% of them seen just once. Terminally differentiated effector memory CD45RA+ cells were excluded from the naive CD8 cells, which were CD45RO-negative and positively selected for CCR7. Sequenced material: naive CD8+ T cells from PBMCs. These receptors came from a man younger than 30 in good health. Some clones in this sample may be carry-over from other donors' samples.

A note on this clone: This sample also contains other DNA sequences that code for the same CDR3. The genes are TRBV9 and TRBJ2-7; D is possibly TRBD1 (5 bases). CDR1 SGDLS and CDR2 YYNGEE come from the germline V gene. This CDR3 is 14 amino acids long. V lost 0 bases, J lost 2 bases, and 9 bases lay in between. Here the CDR3 DNA reads TGTGCCAGCAGCGTAGGGATAGGGGCCTACGAGCAGTACTTC. This gives the protein CASSVGIGAYEQYF.

This clone appeared a single time. The J gene is TRBJ2-7, the V gene TRBV6-5; 8 bases fit TRBD1. Germline V gene lookup returns CDR1 MNHEY and CDR2 SVGAGI. Losses at the gene ends were 2 bases for V and 5 bases for J; bases not matched to a gene: 8. This CDR3 is built from 15 residues. CDR3 loop: CASSYTTGAPHEQYF. CDR3 bases: TGTGCCAGCAGTTACACGACAGGGGCTCCCCACGAGCAGTACTTC.

V is TRBV11-3 and J is TRBJ2-1; maybe TRBD2 (7 bases). In germline, CDR1 is SGHNT, CDR2 YENEEA. The CDR3 sequence is 17 residues long. V was pared by 0 bases and J by 8 bases, with 20 bases between. This chain's CDR3 is CASSLEVGGRGSYEQFF. The CDR3 DNA sequence: TGTGCCAGCAGCTTAGAGGTCGGGGGGCGCGGGAGCTATGAGCAGTTCTTC.

In its sample, this clone was seen a few times. The chain links TRBV7-2 to TRBJ1-1; no definite D call. Deletions cut 5 bases from V and 1 base from J, with 8 bases between. In germline, CDR1 is SGHTA, CDR2 FQGNSA. The CDR3 totals 13 residues. The CDR3 reads CASSPVGNTEAFF. CDR3 bases: TGTGCCAGCAGCCCCGTGGGGAACACTGAAGCTTTCTTT.

The V gene is TRBV5-8, the J gene TRBJ1-4; possible D gene TRBD1, 6 bases. V was trimmed by 0 bases and J by 3 bases, leaving 9 bases between them. The CDR3 contains 15 residues. Germline CDR1 is SGHTS and CDR2 is YDEGEE. CDR3 sequence reads: CASSLEGVPNEKLFF. CDR3 nucleotide sequence: TGTGCCAGCAGCTTGGAGGGGGTTCCTAATGAAAAACTGTTTTTT.

Details on this clone: The identical CDR3 is also encoded by other nucleotide sequences in the sample. V is TRBV19 and J is TRBJ2-5; 7 bases are shared with TRBD2. CDR3 size: 15 residues. Germline CDR1 reads LNHDA; CDR2 reads SQIVND (reference sequence). Germline trimming cut 4 bases from V and 5 bases from J; bases unmatched to any gene: 10. The CDR3 here is CASSNAGEGDETQYF. For the CDR3, the DNA is TGTGCCAGTAGTAATGCGGGGGAAGGTGATGAGACCCAGTACTTC.

The chain employs TRBV2 and TRBJ2-2; D uncertain. Germline-derived CDR1 and CDR2 are SNHLY and FYNNEI. The CDR3 has 10 residues. V shed 7 bases and J shed 7 bases, with 4 bases lying between them. The CDR3 loop is CASKSGELFF. The CDR3 coding sequence is TGTGCCAGCAAAAGCGGGGAGCTGTTTTTT.

A note on this clone: This sample also contains other DNA sequences that code for the same CDR3. The rearrangement links TRBV13 to TRBJ2-2; D might be TRBD1 or TRBD2, each matching 5 bases. Trimming stripped 0 bases from V and 4 bases from J, with 6 bases between. Germline-derived CDR1 and CDR2 are PRHDT and FYEKMQ (reference sequence). This CDR3 spans 14 amino acids. The CDR3 DNA sequence: TGTGCCAGCAGCTTAGGTGGGGGCACCGGGGAGCTGTTTTTT. Translated: CASSLGGGTGELFF.

This chain uses TRBV2 with TRBJ2-2, with D uncertain. The CDR3 contains 15 residues. Trimming cost V 4 bases and J 5 bases, with 14 bases left between them. Germline CDR1 SNHLY, CDR2 FYNNEI. CDR3 residues: CASSGAGVSTGELFF. The CDR3 DNA reads TGTGCCAGCAGTGGGGCAGGTGTGAGTACCGGGGAGCTGTTTTTT.

This chain links TRBV7-9 with TRBJ2-1; TRBD1 might be the D (6 bases). The germline CDR1 and CDR2 sequences are SEHNR and FQNEAQ (reference sequence). CDR3 length: 15 amino acids. Between the trimmed V and J ends, which lost 2 bases and 6 bases, there was a span of 14 bases. The CDR3 DNA reads TGTGCCAGCAGCTTATTAGGGACACCCATCAATGAGCAGTTCTTC. This codes for CASSLLGTPINEQFF. The full variable domain, its missing parts supplied by reference TRBV7-9 and TRBJ2-1, is DTGVSQNPRHKITKRGQNVTFRCDPISEHNRLYWYRQTLGQGPEFLTYFQNEAQLEKSRLLSDRFSAERPKGSFSTLEIQRTEQGDSAMYLCASSLLGTPINEQFFGPGTRLTVL.

This rearrangement joins TRBV6-6 to TRBJ1-1; D gene unclear. Trimming left V 7 bases short and J 6 bases short, with 15 bases between. CDR3 length: 13 amino acids. Per germline, CDR1 MNHNY and CDR2 SVGAGI (reference sequence). The CDR3 coding sequence is TGTGCCAGCACCAAGGGAGGCCTATCTGAAGCTTTCTTT. Residues: CASTKGGLSEAFF.

This clone has only one observation. The chain combines TRBV13 with TRBJ1-4, with D unclear. Germline V gives CDR1 PRHDT, CDR2 FYEKMQ (reference sequence). The CDR3 extends over 13 amino acids. Trimming took 3 bases from V and 2 from J, leaving 4 bases between them. The CDR3 loop reads CASSFGTNEKLFF. In DNA form, the CDR3 reads TGTGCCAGCAGCTTTGGTACTAATGAAAAACTGTTTTTT. The full variable domain, its missing parts supplied by reference TRBV13 and TRBJ1-4, is AAGVIQSPRHLIKEKRETATLKCYPIPRHDTVYWYQQGPGQDPQFLISFYEKMQSDKGSIPDRFSAQQFSDYHSELNMSSLELGDSALYFCASSFGTNEKLFFGSGTQLSVL.

This chain connects TRBV7-9 to TRBJ2-5; D is ambiguous. V was trimmed by 6 bases and J by 0 bases, leaving 8 bases between them. Germline V gene sequence: CDR1 SEHNR, CDR2 FQNEAQ (reference sequence). The CDR3 spans 13 residues. The CDR3 region is CASRNGNQETQYF. The DNA of the CDR3 is TGTGCCAGCAGAAATGGGAACCAAGAGACCCAGTACTTC. Complete variable domain (other parts from reference TRBV7-9 and TRBJ2-5): DTGVSQNPRHKITKRGQNVTFRCDPISEHNRLYWYRQTLGQGPEFLTYFQNEAQLEKSRLLSDRFSAERPKGSFSTLEIQRTEQGDSAMYLCASRNGNQETQYFGPGTRLLVL.

As for this clone: The same CDR3 arises from other DNA sequences in this sample as well. This sequence joins TRBV5-6 and TRBJ1-5; D is ambiguous. Germline-derived CDR1 and CDR2 are SGHDT and YYEEEE. The CDR3 is 15 amino acids. The V gene lost 0 bases and the J gene lost 0 bases, with 7 bases spanning the gap. Written as DNA, the CDR3 is TGTGCCAGCAGCTTGGGTGGGTATAGCAATCAGCCCCAGCATTTT. This sequence encodes CASSLGGYSNQPQHF.

The V call is TRBV4-2, the J call TRBJ2-1, with D uncertain. The CDR3 contains 13 residues. Trimming pared 4 bases from V and 7 bases from J, leaving 11 bases between. Germline V gene sequence: CDR1 LGHNA, CDR2 YNFKEQ. The CDR3 DNA sequence: TGTGCCAGCAGCCGGAAGCTGGGGAATGAGCAGTTCTTC. It encodes CASSRKLGNEQFF.

Worth noting for this clone: In the same sample, other DNA sequences code for this CDR3. The chain has TRBV9 and TRBJ2-7; TRBD1 is a possible D gene (5 bases). The germline gives CDR1 SGDLS, CDR2 YYNGEE. This CDR3 region has 15 residues. V lost 3 bases, J lost 0 bases, and 13 bases lay in between. CDR3 amino acids: CASSEGQASSYEQYF. CDR3 DNA: TGTGCCAGCAGCGAAGGACAAGCCAGCTCCTACGAGCAGTACTTC.

This chain uses TRBV15 with TRBJ1-4; D is unresolved. This CDR3 comprises 15 residues. V dropped 3 bases and J dropped 6 bases, with 14 bases sitting between them. Per the germline V gene, CDR1 is LNHNV and CDR2 is YYDKDF (reference sequence). CDR3 in amino acids: CATSRGRTIDEKLFF. In nucleotides, the CDR3 is TGTGCCACCAGCAGGGGCCGGACGATAGATGAAAAACTGTTTTTT.

A few counts support this clone. The chain is built from TRBV19 and TRBJ1-5; no clear D gene. This CDR3 has 12 residues. Trimming removed 3 bases at V and 6 bases at J, with 6 bases between. Germline CDR1 LNHDA, CDR2 SQIVND (reference sequence). In DNA, the CDR3 is TGTGCCAGTAGTATGAGGCCTCAGCCCCAGCATTTT. Translated: CASSMRPQPQHF.

Of note for this clone: The sample contains more than one DNA sequence encoding this CDR3. The rearrangement joins TRBV27 to TRBJ2-3, with D uncertain. This CDR3 spans 12 amino acids. V dropped 6 bases and J dropped 0 bases, with 4 bases sitting between them. Germline CDR1 reads MNHEY; CDR2 reads SMNVEV (reference sequence). The CDR3 coding sequence is TGTGCCAGCAGAACTAGCACAGATACGCAGTATTTT. Protein product: CASRTSTDTQYF.

This rearrangement joins TRBV7-9 to TRBJ2-1, with no clear D. Trimming shortened V by 7 bases and J by 5 bases, and 9 bases separated the two germline ends. CDR1 SEHNR and CDR2 FQNEAQ come from the germline V gene (reference sequence). CDR3 length equals 12 residues. CDR3 coding DNA: TGTGCCAGCATCCCCGGCAACAATGAGCAGTTCTTC. Amino acids: CASIPGNNEQFF.

The CDR3: CASGGGVGETQYF. CDR3 nucleotides: TGTGCCAGCGGAGGGGGGGTTGGAGAGACCCAGTACTTC. The V and J genes are TRBV6-5 and TRBJ2-5; D is perhaps TRBD2 (7 bases). The germline V and J ends were trimmed by 8 bases and 4 bases, with 14 bases remaining between them. The CDR3 covers 13 residues. CDR1 is MNHEY and CDR2 is SVGAGI in the germline V gene.

J is TRBJ1-4 and V is TRBV7-9; TRBD1 might be the D (6 bases). V was pared by 0 bases and J by 8 bases, with 16 bases between. This CDR3 region has 16 residues. CDR1 SEHNR and CDR2 FQNEAQ come from the germline V gene (reference sequence). This CDR3 is CASSLAYGGLEEKLFF. The DNA of the CDR3 is TGTGCCAGCAGCTTAGCGTACGGGGGCCTAGAGGAAAAACTGTTTTTT.